What follows describes a single T cell receptor (beta chain). Other nucleotide sequences from this sample produce the same CDR3. This record belongs to a study of blood T cell repertoires in COVID-19. In germline, CDR1 is SGHTA, CDR2 FQGNSA. V was shortened by 1 base and J by 0 bases, with 3 bases between the two germline ends. CDR3 length: 14 amino acids. Here immunoSEQ multiplex PCR was the method, and the copy in TCRdb shows in-frame clones only, minus some. Of 350,000 or so clones detected, 70% to 90% appear once; the ten largest clones hold approximately 4%. The V gene is TRBV7-2, the J gene TRBJ1-4; D uncertain. The material sequenced was PBMCs or T cells enriched from blood (not recorded which). The sequence derives from a woman between 40 and 55 years old with acute COVID-19. The CDR3 is CASSLGATNEKLFF. The CDR3 DNA sequence: TGTGCCAGCAGCTTAGGCGCAACTAATGAAAAACTGTTTTTT.